These 10 T cell receptor beta chains originate from one sample sequenced in a study of blood T cell repertoires in COVID-19. The assay was immunoSEQ multiplex PCR, and TCRdb's table has in-frame clones only and misses some. In the table there are 50,000 to 70,000 clones, around 90% of which are singletons. Sequencing was carried out using peripheral blood. Receptor source: a human donor with active COVID-19. The donor label of this sample is uncertain.

V gene TRBV5-8 combines with J gene TRBJ2-1, with TRBD2 identical over 8 bases. The CDR3 totals 16 residues. With V trimmed by 4 bases and J by 0 bases, 6 bases remained unmatched. Germline CDR1 and CDR2: SGHTS and YDEGEE. In DNA, the CDR3 is TGTGCCAGCAGCCTCCCCGGGAGGGTCTCCTACAATGAGCAGTTCTTC. Protein sequence: CASSLPGRVSYNEQFF.

The genes are TRBV7-9 and TRBJ2-7, with a tentative D call TRBD2 (6 bases). The CDR3 spans 15 residues. Germline V gene sequence: CDR1 SEHNR, CDR2 FQNEAQ (reference sequence). The V gene lost 4 bases and the J gene lost 0 bases, with 13 bases spanning the gap. CDR3 DNA sequence: TGTGCCAGCAGCTCTAGGGCGGGGAGCTCCTACGAGCAGTACTTC. It codes for CASSSRAGSSYEQYF.

This clone appeared once. The rearrangement uses TRBV6-4 and TRBJ1-5; D is uncertain. The V and J ends lost 6 bases and 3 bases respectively, with 12 bases between them. Germline V gene lookup returns CDR1 MRHNA and CDR2 SNTAGT. CDR3 length: 14 amino acids. CDR3 protein: CASRRPPPNQPQHF. In DNA form, the CDR3 reads TGTGCCAGCAGGAGGCCCCCCCCCAATCAGCCCCAGCATTTT.

V usage is TRBV6-5 and J usage is TRBJ2-1; 7 nucleotides align to TRBD2. With V trimmed by 2 bases and J by 2 bases, 6 bases remained unmatched. The length of the CDR3 is 16 residues. Germline-derived CDR1 and CDR2 are MNHEY and SVGAGI. The CDR3 protein is CASSYDAGATYNEQFF. CDR3 nucleotide sequence: TGTGCCAGCAGTTACGATGCGGGAGCTACCTACAATGAGCAGTTCTTC.

The chain is built from TRBV2 and TRBJ2-5, with D tentatively TRBD1 (6 bases). The CDR3 extends over 12 amino acids. Germline V lookup: CDR1 SNHLY, CDR2 FYNNEI. V lost 3 bases, J lost 6 bases, and 8 bases lay in between. The CDR3 sequence: CASSDQGKTQYF. In DNA form, the CDR3 reads TGTGCCAGCAGTGATCAGGGGAAGACCCAGTACTTC.

The genes are TRBV5-1 and TRBJ1-2; D uncertain. Germline V gives CDR1 SGHRS, CDR2 YFSETQ. V gave up 6 bases and J gave up 1 base, with 13 bases separating them. The CDR3 has 14 residues. CDR3 loop: CASTPGDFNYGYTF. The CDR3 DNA is TGCGCCAGCACCCCCGGGGATTTTAACTATGGCTACACCTTC.

The chain is built from TRBV5-6 and TRBJ2-1, with D perhaps TRBD2 (7 bases). Trimming removed 3 bases at V and 9 bases at J, with 19 bases between. Germline CDR1 reads SGHDT; CDR2 reads YYEEEE. This CDR3 has 15 amino acids. The CDR3 spells CASSWPVRGRPEQFF. CDR3 sequence (DNA): TGTGCCAGCAGCTGGCCGGTGCGGGGGCGGCCTGAGCAGTTCTTC.

V gene TRBV7-6 combines with J gene TRBJ2-2; a possible D gene is TRBD1 (6 bases). The germline gives CDR1 SGHVS, CDR2 FNYEAQ. With 0 bases removed from V and 3 bases from J, the gap between germline ends came to 14 bases. The CDR3 covers 17 residues. The CDR3 DNA is TGTGCCAGCAGCTTAGCGTGGGGGCTGGATTACACCGGGGAGCTGTTTTTT. Protein: CASSLAWGLDYTGELFF.

This rearrangement joins TRBV5-1 to TRBJ2-3; TRBD2 agrees at 9 bases. The CDR3 loop spans 16 amino acids. Germline assignment: CDR1 SGHRS and CDR2 YFSETQ. The V gene end was trimmed by 4 bases and the J gene end by 1 base; junction bases not matched to a gene: 7. CDR3 region: CASSPGVAGGTDTQYF. In DNA form, the CDR3 reads TGCGCCAGCAGCCCTGGGGTAGCGGGAGGCACAGATACGCAGTATTTT. The variable domain in full, completed from reference TRBV5-1 and TRBJ2-3, reads KAGVTQTPRYLIKTRGQQVTLSCSPISGHRSVSWYQQTPGQGLQFLFEYFSETQRNKGNFPGRFSGRQFSNSRSEMNVSTLELGDSALYLCASSPGVAGGTDTQYFGPGTRLTVL.

The J gene is TRBJ2-1, the V gene TRBV13, with TRBD2 matching 14 bases. The CDR3 spans 18 residues. The germline CDR1 and CDR2 sequences are PRHDT and FYEKMQ (reference sequence). The V segment lost 4 bases and the J segment 0 bases; nucleotides outside the gene matches: 5. In DNA form, the CDR3 reads TGTGCCAGCAGCTCGCGACTAGCGGGAGGGAGCTCCTACAATGAGCAGTTCTTC. Encoded protein: CASSSRLAGGSSYNEQFF.